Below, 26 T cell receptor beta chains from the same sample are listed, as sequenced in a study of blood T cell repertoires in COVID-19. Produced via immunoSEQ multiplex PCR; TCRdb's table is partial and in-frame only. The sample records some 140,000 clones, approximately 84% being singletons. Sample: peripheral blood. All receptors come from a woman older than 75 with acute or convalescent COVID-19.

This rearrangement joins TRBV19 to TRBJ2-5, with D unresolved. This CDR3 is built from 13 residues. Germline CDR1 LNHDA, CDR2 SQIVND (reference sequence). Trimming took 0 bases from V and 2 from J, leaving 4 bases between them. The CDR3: CASSIDQQETQYF. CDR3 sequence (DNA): TGTGCCAGTAGTATAGATCAACAAGAGACCCAGTACTTC.

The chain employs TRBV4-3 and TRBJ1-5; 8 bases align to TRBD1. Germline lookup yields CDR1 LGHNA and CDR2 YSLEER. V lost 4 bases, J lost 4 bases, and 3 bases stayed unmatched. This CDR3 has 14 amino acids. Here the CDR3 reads CASSPRTGNQPQHF. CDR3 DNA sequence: TGCGCCAGCAGCCCCCGGACAGGGAATCAGCCCCAGCATTTT.

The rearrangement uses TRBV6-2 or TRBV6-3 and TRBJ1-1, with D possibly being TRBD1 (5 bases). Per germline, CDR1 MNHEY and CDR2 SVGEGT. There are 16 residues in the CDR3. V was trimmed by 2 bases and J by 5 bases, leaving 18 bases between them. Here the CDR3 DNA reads TGTGCCAGCAGTTACCCTCCTGGGCAGGGTGAAACTGAAGCTTTCTTT. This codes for CASSYPPGQGETEAFF.

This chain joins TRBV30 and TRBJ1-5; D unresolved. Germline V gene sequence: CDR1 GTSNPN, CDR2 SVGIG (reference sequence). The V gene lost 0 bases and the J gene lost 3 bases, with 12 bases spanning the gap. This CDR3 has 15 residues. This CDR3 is CAWSVGWEANQPQHF. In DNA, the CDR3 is TGTGCCTGGAGTGTAGGCTGGGAGGCCAATCAGCCCCAGCATTTT.

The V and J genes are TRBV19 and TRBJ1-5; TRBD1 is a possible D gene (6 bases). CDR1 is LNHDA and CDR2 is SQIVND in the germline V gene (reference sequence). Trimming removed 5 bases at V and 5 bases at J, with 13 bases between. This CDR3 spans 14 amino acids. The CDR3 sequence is CASSVDSSHQPQHF. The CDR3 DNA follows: TGTGCCAGTAGTGTGGACAGTTCTCATCAGCCCCAGCATTTT.

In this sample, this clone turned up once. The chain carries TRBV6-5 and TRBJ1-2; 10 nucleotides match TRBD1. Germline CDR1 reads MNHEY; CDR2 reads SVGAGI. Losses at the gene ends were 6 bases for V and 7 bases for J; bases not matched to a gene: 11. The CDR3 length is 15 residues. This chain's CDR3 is CASRRPGQGRGGYTF. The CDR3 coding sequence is TGTGCCAGCAGGCGGCCGGGACAGGGGCGGGGTGGCTACACCTTC.

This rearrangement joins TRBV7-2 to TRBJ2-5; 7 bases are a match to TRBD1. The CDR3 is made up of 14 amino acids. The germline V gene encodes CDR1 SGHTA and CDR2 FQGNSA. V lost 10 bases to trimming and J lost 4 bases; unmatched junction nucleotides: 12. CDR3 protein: CATERTGIGETQYF. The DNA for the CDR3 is TGTGCCACCGAACGGACAGGAATAGGAGAGACCCAGTACTTC.

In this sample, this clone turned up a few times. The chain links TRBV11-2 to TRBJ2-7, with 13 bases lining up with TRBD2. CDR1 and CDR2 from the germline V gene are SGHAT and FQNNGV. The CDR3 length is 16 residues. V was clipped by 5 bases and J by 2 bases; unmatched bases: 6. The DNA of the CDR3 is TGTGCCAGCAGCGTGGGACTAGCGGGGAGAACCTACGAGCAGTACTTC. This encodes CASSVGLAGRTYEQYF.

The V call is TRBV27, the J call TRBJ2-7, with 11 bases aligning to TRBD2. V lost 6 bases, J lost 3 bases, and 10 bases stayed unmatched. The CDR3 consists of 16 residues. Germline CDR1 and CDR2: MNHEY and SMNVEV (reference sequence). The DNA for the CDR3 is TGTGCCAGCAGAAGGCTAGCGGGGGGTACCGACTACGAGCAGTACTTC. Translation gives CASRRLAGGTDYEQYF.

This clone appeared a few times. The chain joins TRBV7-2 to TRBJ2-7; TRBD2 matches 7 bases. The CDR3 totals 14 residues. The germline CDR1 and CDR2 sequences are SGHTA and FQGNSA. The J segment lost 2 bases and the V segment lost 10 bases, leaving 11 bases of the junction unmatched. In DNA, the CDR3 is TGTGCCACCCAACCGGGACTACGCCCCTACGAGCAGTACTTC. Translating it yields CATQPGLRPYEQYF.

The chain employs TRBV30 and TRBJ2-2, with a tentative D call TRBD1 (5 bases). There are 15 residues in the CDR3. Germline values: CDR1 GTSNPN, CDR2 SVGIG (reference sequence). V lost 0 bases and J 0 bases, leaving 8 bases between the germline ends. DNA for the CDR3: TGTGCCTGGAGTGTTCAGGGCCCGAACACCGGGGAGCTGTTTTTT. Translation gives CAWSVQGPNTGELFF.

Here the CDR3 reads CASQVSGANVLTF. The CDR3 region has the DNA TGTGCCAGTCAGGTCTCTGGGGCCAACGTCCTGACTTTC. The chain carries TRBV6-5 and TRBJ2-6; no clear D. Trimming removed 9 bases from V and 0 bases from J, with 6 bases in between. Looked up from germline, CDR1 is MNHEY and CDR2 is SVGAGI. The CDR3 is 13 residues long.

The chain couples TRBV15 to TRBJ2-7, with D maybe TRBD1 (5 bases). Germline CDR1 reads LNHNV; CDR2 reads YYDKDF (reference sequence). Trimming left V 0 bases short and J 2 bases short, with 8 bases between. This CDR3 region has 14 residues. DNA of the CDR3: TGTGCCACCAGCAGAGATCCGACAGCCTACGAGCAGTACTTC. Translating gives CATSRDPTAYEQYF.

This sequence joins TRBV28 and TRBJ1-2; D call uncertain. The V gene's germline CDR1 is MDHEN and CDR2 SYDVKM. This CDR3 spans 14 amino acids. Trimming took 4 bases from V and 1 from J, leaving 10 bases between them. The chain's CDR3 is CASSSSPINYGYTF. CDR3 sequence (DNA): TGTGCCAGCAGTTCCTCCCCTATTAACTATGGCTACACCTTC.

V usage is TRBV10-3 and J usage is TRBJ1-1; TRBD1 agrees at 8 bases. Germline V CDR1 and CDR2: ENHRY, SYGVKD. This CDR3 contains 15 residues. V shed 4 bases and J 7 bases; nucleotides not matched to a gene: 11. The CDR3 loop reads CAISGAGTGEREAFF. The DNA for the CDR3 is TGTGCCATCAGTGGTGCCGGGACAGGTGAACGTGAAGCTTTCTTT.

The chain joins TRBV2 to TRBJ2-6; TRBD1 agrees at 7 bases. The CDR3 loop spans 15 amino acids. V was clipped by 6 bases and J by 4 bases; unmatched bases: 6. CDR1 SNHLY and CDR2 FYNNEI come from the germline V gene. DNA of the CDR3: TGTGCCAGCAGCCTAACAGGGGTCGGGGCCAACGTCCTGACTTTC. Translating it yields CASSLTGVGANVLTF.

The DNA for the CDR3 is TGTGCCAGCAGCCCTAAGACAGGGCAGAGCTCCTACAATGAGCAGTTCTTC. This sequence encodes CASSPKTGQSSYNEQFF. This chain uses TRBV5-4 with TRBJ2-1, with TRBD1 identical over 7 bases. Trimming cost V 4 bases and J 0 bases; bases outside gene matches: 10. Germline values: CDR1 SGHNT, CDR2 YYREEE (reference sequence). The CDR3 loop spans 17 amino acids. Variable domain in full (rest from reference TRBV5-4 and TRBJ2-1): ETGVTQSPTHLIKTRGQQVTLRCSSQSGHNTVSWYQQALGQGPQFIFQYYREEENGRGNFPPRFSGLQFPNYSSELNVNALELDDSALYLCASSPKTGQSSYNEQFFGPGTRLTVL.

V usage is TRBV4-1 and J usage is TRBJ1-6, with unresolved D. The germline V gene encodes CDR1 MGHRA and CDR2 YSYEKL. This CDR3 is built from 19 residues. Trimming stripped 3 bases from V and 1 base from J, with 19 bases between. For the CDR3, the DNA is TGCGCCAGCAGCCATAATAAGATGGCCCGCGGGTCCTATAATTCACCCCTCCACTTT. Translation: CASSHNKMARGSYNSPLHF.

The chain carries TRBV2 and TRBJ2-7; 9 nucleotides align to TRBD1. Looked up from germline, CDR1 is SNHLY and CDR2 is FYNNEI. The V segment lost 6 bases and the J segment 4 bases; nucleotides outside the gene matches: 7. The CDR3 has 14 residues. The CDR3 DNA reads TGTGCCAGCAGAGATACAGGGGGCTCTTACGAGCAGTACTTC. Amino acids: CASRDTGGSYEQYF.

CDR3 DNA sequence: TGTGCCAGCAGCTCGGGAGCGACAGATACGCAGTATTTT. This gives the protein CASSSGATDTQYF. J is TRBJ2-3 and V is TRBV7-2, with D perhaps matching TRBD2 (6 bases). CDR1 and CDR2 from the germline V gene are SGHTA and FQGNSA. V gave up 4 bases and J gave up 3 bases, with 8 bases separating them. The CDR3 contains 13 residues.

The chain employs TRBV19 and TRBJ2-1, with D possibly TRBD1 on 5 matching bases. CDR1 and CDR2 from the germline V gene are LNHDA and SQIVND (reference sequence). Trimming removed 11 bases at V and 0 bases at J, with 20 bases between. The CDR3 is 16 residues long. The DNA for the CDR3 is TGTGCCGGCCGTGGGGCAGGCGCGAGCTCCTACAATGAGCAGTTCTTC. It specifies CAGRGAGASSYNEQFF.

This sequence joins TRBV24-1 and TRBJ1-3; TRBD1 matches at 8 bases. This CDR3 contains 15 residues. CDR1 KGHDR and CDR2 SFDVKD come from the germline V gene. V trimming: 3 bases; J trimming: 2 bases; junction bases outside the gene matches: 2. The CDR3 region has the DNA TGTGCCACCAGTGATGAGGACAGGGCTGGAAACACCATATATTTT. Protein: CATSDEDRAGNTIYF.

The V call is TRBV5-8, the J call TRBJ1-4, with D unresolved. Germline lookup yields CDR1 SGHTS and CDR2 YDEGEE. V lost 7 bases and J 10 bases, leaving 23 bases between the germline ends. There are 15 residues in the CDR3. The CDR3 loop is CASPNGNIRDGKLFF. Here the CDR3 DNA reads TGTGCCAGCCCGAACGGGAATATTAGGGATGGAAAACTGTTTTTT.

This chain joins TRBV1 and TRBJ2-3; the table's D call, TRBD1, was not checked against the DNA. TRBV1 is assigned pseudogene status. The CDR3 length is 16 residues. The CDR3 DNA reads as TGCACCAGCAGCCAAGATGGGACAATAGGCACAGATACGCAGTATTTT. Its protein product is CTSSQDGTIGTDTQYF.

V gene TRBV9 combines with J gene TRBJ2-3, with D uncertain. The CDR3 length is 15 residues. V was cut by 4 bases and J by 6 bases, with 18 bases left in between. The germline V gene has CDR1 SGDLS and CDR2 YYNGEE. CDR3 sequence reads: CASSPSDGFADTQYF. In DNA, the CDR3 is TGTGCCAGCAGCCCCTCCGACGGGTTCGCGGATACGCAGTATTTT.

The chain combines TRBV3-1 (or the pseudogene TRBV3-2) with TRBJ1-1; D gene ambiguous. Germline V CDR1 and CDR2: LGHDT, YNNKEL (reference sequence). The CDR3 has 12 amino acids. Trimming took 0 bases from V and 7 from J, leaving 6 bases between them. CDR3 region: CASSQDLIEAFF. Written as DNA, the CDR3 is TGTGCCAGCAGCCAAGATCTTATTGAAGCTTTCTTT.